The next 24 T cell receptor beta chains were all read from a single sample in a study of regulatory T cells in long-lasting Graves disease. Indicated time point: newly diagnosed GD, antithyroid drugs for less than 3 months. Scientists built the TCR library using RNA that was extracted from PBMCs. CDR3 regions were amplified by Arm-PCR using iRepertoire HTBI primers to build TCR beta libraries. TCRdb analysed the multiplex PCR reads with MiXCR anew, one entry per CDR3 protein. This sample carries over 300,000 distinct CDR3 sequences, roughly 15% of them seen once, and the ten largest clones take 20% to 25%. Sample: peripheral blood mononuclear cells (PBMCs), taken at new diagnosis, from a patient treated with antithyroid drugs. Source of these receptors: a female donor with Graves disease.

This clonotype was detected a few times. The gene calls are TRBV4-3 and TRBJ2-1; perhaps TRBD2 as D (5 bases). The germline V and J ends were trimmed by 0 bases and 1 base, with 13 bases remaining between them. The germline CDR1 and CDR2 sequences are LGHNA and YSLEER. This CDR3 region has 17 residues. Written as DNA, the CDR3 is TGCGCCAGCAGCCAAGAATCTACAGCGGCATCCTACAATGAGCAGTTCTTC. Translated: CASSQESTAASYNEQFF.

This clonotype has at least ten counts. V gene TRBV11-3 combines with J gene TRBJ2-5; D is tentatively TRBD1 or TRBD2 (5 bases each). This CDR3 comprises 14 residues. CDR1 is SGHNT and CDR2 is YENEEA in the germline V gene. V gave up 5 bases and J gave up 7 bases, with 17 bases separating them. CDR3 sequence (DNA): TGTGCCAGCAGCCCCTTTGGTCCCGGGGCGACCCAGTACTTC. Translation: CASSPFGPGATQYF.

This clonotype has ten or more counts. The chain joins TRBV6-1 to TRBJ2-2, with TRBD1 identical over 8 bases. The CDR3 loop spans 14 amino acids. J was trimmed by 6 bases and V by 6 bases; bases with no gene match: 6. The germline V gene encodes CDR1 MNHNS and CDR2 SASEGT. This CDR3 is CASRPTGVAGELFF. The CDR3 DNA reads TGTGCCAGCAGACCGACAGGGGTGGCCGGGGAGCTGTTTTTT.

There are a few counts of this clonotype. The junction differs from germline at one of its ends, possibly a read error. The V and J genes are TRBV12-3 or TRBV12-4 and TRBJ1-1, with D perhaps matching TRBD1 (6 bases). The CDR3 covers 14 residues. The CDR3 spells CTSGVGGRSTEAFF. In DNA, the CDR3 is TGTACCAGCGGGGTAGGGGGACGGAGCACTGAAGCTTTCTTT.

At least ten counts were recorded for this clonotype. The J gene is TRBJ1-3, the V gene TRBV12-3 or TRBV12-4; D gene ambiguous. There are 14 residues in the CDR3. Trimming removed 2 bases from V and 5 bases from J, with 10 bases in between. CDR3: CASSLPWKRNTIYF. DNA for the CDR3: TGTGCCAGCAGTTTACCGTGGAAGAGAAACACCATATATTTT.

This clonotype was seen a handful of times. This may be a read error, as it is one base from a much larger clone. The V and J genes are TRBV2 and TRBJ2-7; D may be TRBD1 (6 bases). The length of the CDR3 is 11 residues. CDR1 and CDR2 from the germline V gene are SNHLY and FYNNEI. Trimming cost V 6 bases and J 5 bases, with 8 bases left between them. CDR3 sequence reads: CASRDSHEQYF. The CDR3 coding sequence is TGTGCCAGCAGGGACAGTCACGAGCAGTACTTC.

The V and J genes are TRBV27 and TRBJ2-7; 9 bases line up with TRBD2. The V gene end was trimmed by 3 bases and the J gene end by 8 bases; junction bases not matched to a gene: 8. CDR1 is MNHEY, CDR2 SMNVEV, per germline (reference sequence). The CDR3 runs 14 residues. This CDR3 reads CASSFIAGEGKQYF. CDR3 bases: TGTGCCAGCAGTTTTATAGCGGGAGAGGGTAAGCAGTACTTC.

This clonotype has a count of ten or more. The chain recombines TRBV5-1 with TRBJ1-2; D remains unclear. The CDR3 loop spans 13 amino acids. Trimming cost V 1 base and J 4 bases, with 8 bases left between them. CDR1 SGHRS and CDR2 YFSETQ come from the germline V gene. The CDR3 is CASSLWAGYGYTF. The CDR3 nucleotides read TGCGCCAGCAGCTTGTGGGCAGGCTATGGCTACACCTTC.

The V gene is TRBV2, the J gene TRBJ1-1; the D gene is possibly TRBD1 (5 bases). The length of the CDR3 is 15 residues. The V end was cut by 6 bases, the J end by 1 base, with 15 bases between. CDR1 SNHLY and CDR2 FYNNEI come from the germline V gene. CDR3 bases: TGTGCCAGCAGACTACAGGATCTGGCGAACACTGAAGCTTTCTTT. Encoded protein: CASRLQDLANTEAFF.

At least ten counts were recorded for this clonotype. The chain combines TRBV20-1 with TRBJ1-5; D is unclear. This CDR3 comprises 14 residues. Trimming shortened V by 2 bases and J by 11 bases, and 19 bases separated the two germline ends. Germline CDR1 reads DFQATT; CDR2 reads SNEGSKA (reference sequence). The CDR3 reads CSARSGGRDWAQHF. In DNA, the CDR3 is TGCAGTGCTAGATCGGGCGGTCGGGATTGGGCCCAGCATTTT.

This clonotype was found many times. The chain employs TRBV3-1 and TRBJ2-7; 8 bases are a match to TRBD2. The CDR3 is 15 residues long. Trimming took 0 bases from V and 6 from J; bases not matched to a gene: 7. Looked up from germline, CDR1 is LGHDT and CDR2 is YNNKEL (reference sequence). The CDR3, as DNA: TGTGCCAGCAGCCAAGAATTGACTAGCGTGCGCGAGCAGTACTTC. Translated: CASSQELTSVREQYF.

In its sample, this clonotype was seen many times. The V call is TRBV11-2, the J call TRBJ2-7; D may be TRBD1 or TRBD2 (6 bases each). CDR1 and CDR2 from the germline V gene are SGHAT and FQNNGV. The V end lost 0 bases, the J end lost 3 bases, and 12 bases lay between the germline ends. The CDR3 has 15 residues. DNA for the CDR3: TGTGCCAGCAGCTTAGATACGGGGGCCCTCTACGAGCAGTACTTC. Protein: CASSLDTGALYEQYF.

In its sample, this clonotype was seen many times. This chain joins TRBV6-2 or TRBV6-3 and TRBJ2-7, with TRBD2 matching 7 bases. The CDR3 runs 14 residues. Germline V gives CDR1 MNHEY, CDR2 SVGEGT. Trimming removed 8 bases from V and 5 bases from J; junction bases left unmatched: 12. CDR3 DNA: TGTGCCAGCGGTGCCGGGCTAGCGGTAAACGAGCAGTACTTC. Its translation: CASGAGLAVNEQYF.

This clonotype has at least ten counts. The chain is built from TRBV20-1 and TRBJ2-3; maybe TRBD1 (5 bases). The V end was cut by 3 bases, the J end by 4 bases, with 11 bases between. The CDR3 is 13 amino acids. Germline V CDR1 and CDR2: DFQATT, SNEGSKA (reference sequence). As DNA, the CDR3 is TGCAGTGCTAGGATTGTAGGGGCAGATACGCAGTATTTT. As protein: CSARIVGADTQYF.

About this clonotype itself: It is likely a read error: a sequence one base away is far more abundant. The rearrangement uses TRBV2 and TRBJ2-7, with 9 positions matching TRBD2. J gave up 7 bases and V 8 bases, and 21 bases lay outside the gene matches. There are 17 residues in the CDR3. Germline loops: CDR1 SNHLY, CDR2 FYNNEI. The CDR3 sequence is CASDLVAGVRSYNEQYF. CDR3 nucleotide sequence: TGTGCCAGCGACCTCGTAGCGGGAGTCCGCTCCTACAATGAGCAGTACTTC.

The rearrangement links TRBV20-1 to TRBJ2-4; D is perhaps TRBD1 (5 bases). This CDR3 is built from 15 residues. The germline V gene encodes CDR1 DFQATT and CDR2 SNEGSKA (reference sequence). V was pared by 6 bases and J by 0 bases, with 15 bases between. The CDR3 sequence: CSAPTRTLAKNIQYF. The CDR3 DNA is TGCAGTGCCCCGACCCGGACACTAGCCAAAAACATTCAGTACTTC.

The V gene is TRBV19, the J gene TRBJ2-1, with 8 nucleotides matching TRBD2. J was trimmed by 7 bases and V by 9 bases; bases with no gene match: 11. Germline CDR1 and CDR2: LNHDA and SQIVND (reference sequence). This CDR3 is 14 amino acids long. The CDR3 reads CASSGTSLRNEQFF. The CDR3 DNA is TGTGCCAGCTCCGGGACTAGTCTTCGGAATGAGCAGTTCTTC.

Turning to this clonotype: This clone may be a read error of a much larger clone one base away. The CDR3 DNA sequence: TGCGCCAGCAGCACCGACAGGGCAGGAAACTCCATATATTTT. Protein product: CASSTDRAGNSIYF. The rearrangement links TRBV5-1 to TRBJ1-3, with TRBD1 matching 7 bases. The CDR3 covers 14 residues. From germline, CDR1 is SGHRS and CDR2 YFSETQ.

The chain recombines TRBV28 with TRBJ2-2, with a weak D call TRBD1 (6 bases). The CDR3 is 14 amino acids. V gave up 3 bases and J gave up 3 bases, with 8 bases separating them. CDR1 MDHEN and CDR2 SYDVKM come from the germline V gene. CDR3 in DNA: TGTGCCAGCAGTTTTCAGGGGTACACCGGGGAGCTGTTTTTT. As protein: CASSFQGYTGELFF.

Comments on this clonotype: The likely explanation is a read error, given a far larger clone one base away. This chain joins TRBV7-2 and TRBJ2-5; 9 bases are shared with TRBD2. The end of the DNA aligns better with TRBJ2-1, so the J call may be wrong. The CDR3 totals 15 residues. Germline V gives CDR1 SGHTA, CDR2 FQGNSA. This CDR3 is CASSYSSGVGDEQFF. In nucleotides, the CDR3 is TGTGCCAGCAGCTACTCTAGCGGGGTTGGGGATGAGCAGTTCTTC.

This clonotype was seen repeatedly, ten times or more. The genes are TRBV11-2 and TRBJ2-3; no definite D call. CDR1 and CDR2 from the germline V gene are SGHAT and FQNNGV. The CDR3 is 15 residues long. V dropped 3 bases and J dropped 3 bases, with 13 bases sitting between them. The CDR3 loop reads CASSFILRSTDTQYF. The CDR3 bases are TGTGCCAGCAGCTTTATACTACGTTCTACAGATACGCAGTATTTT. The full variable domain, its missing parts supplied by reference TRBV11-2 and TRBJ2-3, is EAGVAQSPRYKIIEKRQSVAFWCNPISGHATLYWYQQILGQGPKLLIQFQNNGVVDDSQLPKDRFSAERLKGVDSTLKIQPAKLEDSAVYLCASSFILRSTDTQYFGPGTRLTVL.

This clonotype came up many times. The chain employs TRBV6-1 and TRBJ2-1; D is undetermined. Trimming pared 7 bases from V and 2 bases from J, leaving 9 bases between. Germline CDR1 and CDR2: MNHNS and SASEGT. This CDR3 comprises 13 residues. DNA of the CDR3: TGTGCCAGCACCTCGACGCCCTACAATGAGCAGTTCTTC. Translating gives CASTSTPYNEQFF.

In its sample, this clonotype was seen many times. This sequence joins TRBV11-2 and TRBJ2-5, with 12 bases lining up with TRBD1. CDR1 SGHAT and CDR2 FQNNGV come from the germline V gene. The V segment lost 4 bases and the J segment 3 bases; nucleotides outside the gene matches: 6. The CDR3 consists of 16 residues. CDR3 amino acids: CASSSRDRGLEETQYF. In nucleotides, the CDR3 is TGTGCCAGCAGCTCCCGGGACAGGGGGCTTGAAGAGACCCAGTACTTC.

The J gene is TRBJ1-6, the V gene TRBV11-2; 7 bases align to TRBD1. The V segment lost 6 bases and the J segment 10 bases; nucleotides outside the gene matches: 9. CDR3 length: 14 amino acids. Germline values: CDR1 SGHAT, CDR2 FQNNGV. CDR3: CASRQQGRASPLHF. CDR3 nucleotides: TGTGCCAGCAGGCAACAGGGGCGCGCCTCACCCCTCCACTTT.